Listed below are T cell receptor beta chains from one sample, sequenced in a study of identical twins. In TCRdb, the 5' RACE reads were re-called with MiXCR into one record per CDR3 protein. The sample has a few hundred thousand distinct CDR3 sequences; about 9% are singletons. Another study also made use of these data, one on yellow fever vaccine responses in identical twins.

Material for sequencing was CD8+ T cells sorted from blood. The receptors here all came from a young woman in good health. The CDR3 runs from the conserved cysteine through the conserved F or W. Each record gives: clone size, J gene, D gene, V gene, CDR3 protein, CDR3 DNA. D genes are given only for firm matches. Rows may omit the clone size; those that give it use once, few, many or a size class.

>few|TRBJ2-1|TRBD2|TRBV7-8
CASSLVAGLLSYNEQFF
TGTGCCAGCAGCTTAGTAGCGGGCCTACTCTCCTACAATGAGCAGTTCTTC
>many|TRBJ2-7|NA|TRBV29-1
CSVGFPGRASSEQYF
TGCAGCGTTGGTTTCCCCGGCAGGGCGAGTTCAGAGCAGTACTTC
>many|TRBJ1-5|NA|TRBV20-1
CSARDPWGNQPQHF
TGCAGTGCTAGAGATCCATGGGGCAATCAGCCCCAGCATTTT
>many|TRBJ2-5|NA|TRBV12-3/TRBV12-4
CASSALGGQETQYF
TGTGCCAGCAGTGCCTTGGGGGGGCAGGAGACCCAGTACTTC
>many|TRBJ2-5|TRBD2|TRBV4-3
CASSQEAGVRETQYF
TGCGCCAGCAGCCAAGAAGCGGGAGTGAGAGAGACCCAGTACTTC
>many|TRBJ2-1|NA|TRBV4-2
CASSQSRGPYNEQFF
TGTGCCAGCAGCCAGTCACGAGGGCCCTACAATGAGCAGTTCTTC
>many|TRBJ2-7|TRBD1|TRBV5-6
CASSETGVYEQYF
TGTGCCAGCTCCGAGACAGGGGTCTACGAGCAGTACTTC
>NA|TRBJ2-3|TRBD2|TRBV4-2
CASSDGLAPDTQYF
TGTGCCAGCAGCGATGGACTAGCCCCAGATACGCAGTATTTT
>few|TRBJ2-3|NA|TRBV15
CATSDRNTDTQYF
TGTGCCACCAGCGACCGGAACACAGATACGCAGTATTTT
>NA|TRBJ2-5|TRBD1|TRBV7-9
CASSYDRGRETQYF
TGTGCCAGCAGCTATGACAGGGGCCGGGAGACCCAGTACTTC
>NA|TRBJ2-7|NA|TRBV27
CANSLSLGQVSYEQYF
TGTGCCAACAGTTTATCATTGGGCCAGGTGTCCTACGAGCAGTACTTC
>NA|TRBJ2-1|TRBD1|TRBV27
CASSRQGAGNEQFF
TGTGCCAGCAGTCGACAGGGGGCCGGCAATGAGCAGTTCTTC
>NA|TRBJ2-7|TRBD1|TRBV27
CVSSSDRGNYEQYF
TGTGTCAGCAGTTCCGACAGGGGCAACTACGAGCAGTACTTC
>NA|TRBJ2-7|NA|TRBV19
CASSMGLTYEQYF
TGTGCCAGTAGTATGGGATTAACCTACGAGCAGTACTTC
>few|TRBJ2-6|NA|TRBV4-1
CASSHRPGANVLTF
TGCGCCAGCAGCCACCGACCCGGGGCCAACGTCCTGACTTTC
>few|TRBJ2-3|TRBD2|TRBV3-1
CASSQDPGLARTDTQYF
TGTGCCAGCAGCCAGGATCCGGGACTAGCTCGCACAGATACGCAGTATTTT
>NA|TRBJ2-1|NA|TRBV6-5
CASSYQPGYDEQFF
TGTGCCAGCAGTTACCAGCCGGGGTACGATGAGCAGTTCTTC
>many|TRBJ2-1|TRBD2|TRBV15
CATSPSLAGGDNEQFF
TGTGCCACCAGTCCTTCCCTAGCGGGAGGGGACAATGAGCAGTTCTTC
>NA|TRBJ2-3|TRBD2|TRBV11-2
CASSRTSGDSDTQYF
TGTGCCAGCAGCCGGACTAGCGGGGATAGTGATACGCAGTATTTT
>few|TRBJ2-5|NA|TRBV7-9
CASSLEEPGPFGTQYF
TGTGCCAGCAGCTTAGAGGAACCGGGCCCTTTTGGGACCCAGTACTTC
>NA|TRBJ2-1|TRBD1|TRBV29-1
CSVEGVAGQGGNEQFF
TGCAGCGTTGAAGGAGTGGCGGGACAGGGGGGCAATGAGCAGTTCTTC
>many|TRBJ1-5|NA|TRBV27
CASSPSNQPQHF
TGTGCCAGCAGTCCTTCTAATCAGCCCCAGCATTTT
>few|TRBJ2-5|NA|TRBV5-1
CASSSGGRGAGETQYF
TGCGCCAGCAGCTCGGGTGGAAGGGGGGCCGGAGAGACCCAGTACTTC
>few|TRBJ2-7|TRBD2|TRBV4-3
CASSQMRTSGRASVVYEQYF
TGCGCCAGCAGCCAAATGCGGACTAGCGGGAGGGCTTCGGTAGTATACGAGCAGTACTTC
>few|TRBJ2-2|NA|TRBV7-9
CASSPSRGAGAGELFF
TGTGCCAGCAGCCCCTCCCGGGGGGCGGGTGCCGGGGAGCTGTTTTTT
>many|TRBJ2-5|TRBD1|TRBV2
CASSPRDRAKETQYF
TGTGCCAGCAGTCCCCGGGACAGGGCCAAAGAGACCCAGTACTTC
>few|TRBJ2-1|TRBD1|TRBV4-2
CASSQDGTDNEQFF
TGTGCCAGCAGCCAAGATGGGACAGACAATGAGCAGTTCTTC
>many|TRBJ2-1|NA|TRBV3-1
CASSPKGGIRPYNEQFF
TGTGCCAGCAGCCCCAAGGGCGGAATAAGGCCCTACAATGAGCAGTTCTTC
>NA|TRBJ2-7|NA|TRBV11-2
CASSFSQGTYEQYF
TGTGCCAGCAGCTTTTCCCAGGGAACCTACGAGCAGTACTTC
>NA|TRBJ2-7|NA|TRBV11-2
CASSLETALSYEQYF
TGTGCCAGCAGCTTAGAGACGGCACTAAGCTACGAGCAGTACTTC
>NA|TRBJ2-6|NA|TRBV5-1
CASSLYQSGANVLTF
TGCGCCAGCAGCTTGTACCAATCTGGGGCCAACGTCCTGACTTTC
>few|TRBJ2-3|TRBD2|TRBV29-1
CSVEGHTGTSYTDTQYF
TGCAGCGTTGAAGGACACACCGGGACTAGCTACACAGATACGCAGTATTTT
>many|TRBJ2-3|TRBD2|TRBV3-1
CASSQASGGAYTDTQYF
TGTGCCAGCAGCCAAGCTAGCGGGGGCGCATACACAGATACGCAGTATTTT
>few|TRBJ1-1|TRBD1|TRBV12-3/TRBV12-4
CASTPRDRETENTEAFF
TGTGCCAGCACCCCCCGGGACAGGGAGACGGAGAACACTGAAGCTTTCTTT
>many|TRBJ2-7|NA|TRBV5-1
CASSLAPADEQYF
TGCGCCAGCAGCTTGGCCCCCGCTGACGAGCAGTACTTC
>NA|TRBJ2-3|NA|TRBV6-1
CASRNSLDTQYF
TGTGCCAGCAGGAATTCGCTAGATACGCAGTATTTT
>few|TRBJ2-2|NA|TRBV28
CASSFGQLETGELFF
TGTGCCAGCAGTTTTGGCCAATTGGAGACCGGGGAGCTGTTTTTT
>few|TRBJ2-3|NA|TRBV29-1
CSVEDRGRPADTQYF
TGCAGCGTTGAAGATCGCGGGCGGCCCGCCGATACGCAGTATTTT
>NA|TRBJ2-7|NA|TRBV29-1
CSVEVGDTYEQYF
TGCAGCGTTGAGGTAGGGGACACCTACGAGCAGTACTTC